These 31 T cell receptor beta chains were all obtained from the same sample, sequenced in a study of long-term antiretroviral therapy in people with HIV. The assay, immunoSEQ v3.0, was run at survey level. The method was immunoSEQ multiplex PCR; TCRdb's version includes in-frame clones alone and lacks a portion of them. The repertoire consists of some 40,000 clones, with roughly four fifths occurring once and the leading ten covering 6.2%. The input for sequencing was unsorted PBMCs, taken 1 year after starting antiretroviral therapy. These receptors came from a man between 18 and 35 years old with HIV.

This clone was found once. The chain links TRBV18 to TRBJ2-3, with D possibly matching TRBD2 (5 bases). This CDR3 is built from 15 residues. Germline V gives CDR1 KGHSH, CDR2 LQKENI. V shed 2 bases and J shed 4 bases, with 13 bases lying between them. DNA of the CDR3: TGTGCCAGCTCACCATCTAGGGCGGGCGCAGATACGCAGTATTTT. It translates to CASSPSRAGADTQYF.

V is TRBV4-1 and J is TRBJ2-7; unclear D gene. In germline, CDR1 is MGHRA, CDR2 YSYEKL. This CDR3 has 16 residues. The V end lost 3 bases, the J end lost 3 bases, and 18 bases lay between the germline ends. CDR3 loop: CASSQQDTRIDYEQYF. DNA of the CDR3: TGCGCCAGCAGCCAGCAAGACACCCGAATAGACTACGAGCAGTACTTC.

J is TRBJ1-5 and V is TRBV7-9, with 8 bases fitting TRBD1. V was pared by 0 bases and J by 4 bases, with 2 bases of the junction left unmatched. CDR1 and CDR2 (germline): SEHNR, FQNEAQ (reference sequence). The CDR3 extends over 15 amino acids. The CDR3 DNA reads TGTGCCAGCAGCTTAGCGACAGGGGAAAATCAGCCCCAGCATTTT. Its protein product is CASSLATGENQPQHF. The complete variable domain, with remaining parts taken from reference TRBV7-9 and TRBJ1-5, reads DTGVSQNPRHKITKRGQNVTFRCDPISEHNRLYWYRQTLGQGPEFLTYFQNEAQLEKSRLLSDRFSAERPKGSFSTLEIQRTEQGDSAMYLCASSLATGENQPQHFGDGTRLSIL.

The chain carries TRBV27 and TRBJ2-2; D is possibly TRBD1 (6 bases). The CDR3 length is 13 residues. Germline loops: CDR1 MNHEY, CDR2 SMNVEV (reference sequence). The V and J ends lost 3 bases and 6 bases respectively, with 8 bases between them. The DNA for the CDR3 is TGTGCCAGCAGTTTTTCAGGGGCCGGGGAGCTGTTTTTT. It codes for CASSFSGAGELFF.

The chain has TRBV7-9 and TRBJ1-1; no clear D gene. From germline, CDR1 is SEHNR and CDR2 FQNEAQ (reference sequence). The CDR3 runs 13 residues. The V end lost 0 bases, the J end lost 6 bases, and 8 bases lay between the germline ends. The CDR3 region has the DNA TGTGCCAGCAGCTTAGCGGTTCGATCTGAAGCTTTCTTT. This gives the protein CASSLAVRSEAFF.

The J gene is TRBJ2-1, the V gene TRBV4-1; unclear D gene. Germline lookup yields CDR1 MGHRA and CDR2 YSYEKL. V was clipped by 0 bases and J by 4 bases, with 10 bases between them. The CDR3 sequence is 15 residues long. The CDR3 protein is CASSQEVSYYNEQFF. DNA for the CDR3: TGCGCCAGCAGCCAAGAAGTATCCTATTACAATGAGCAGTTCTTC.

The chain has TRBV27 and TRBJ2-7; TRBD2 might be the D (5 bases). This CDR3 has 13 residues. Trimming left V 6 bases short and J 0 bases short, with 9 bases between. CDR1 and CDR2 (germline): MNHEY, SMNVEV (reference sequence). CDR3 nucleotide sequence: TGTGCCAGCAGACCGGGGTCCTCCTACGAGCAGTACTTC. The encoded protein is CASRPGSSYEQYF.

The V call is TRBV7-9, the J call TRBJ1-2; D unresolved. The germline gives CDR1 SEHNR, CDR2 FQNEAQ (reference sequence). V lost 5 bases to trimming and J lost 1 base, with 2 bases between them. The CDR3 consists of 11 residues. CDR3 loop: CASSDNYGYTF. CDR3 coding DNA: TGTGCCAGCAGCGATAACTATGGCTACACCTTC.

The chain has TRBV27 and TRBJ2-7, with a possible D match to TRBD1 (5 bases). This CDR3 region has 15 residues. Trimming took 3 bases from V and 4 from J, leaving 16 bases between them. Per germline, CDR1 MNHEY and CDR2 SMNVEV (reference sequence). The CDR3 here is CASSLQLGPRYEQYF. The CDR3 DNA follows: TGTGCCAGCAGTTTGCAGTTGGGGCCGCGATACGAGCAGTACTTC.

The gene calls are TRBV10-3 and TRBJ2-7; D unclear. The ends were cut back, 5 bases at V and 2 bases at J, with 13 bases in the middle. The CDR3 is made up of 14 amino acids. The germline gives CDR1 ENHRY, CDR2 SYGVKD. This chain's CDR3 is CAISTKDTPYEQYF. The CDR3 DNA sequence: TGTGCCATCAGTACCAAAGACACCCCCTACGAGCAGTACTTC.

The gene calls are TRBV9 and TRBJ2-1; 7 bases are a match to TRBD2. The CDR3 is 15 residues long. From germline, CDR1 is SGDLS and CDR2 YYNGEE. J gave up 4 bases and V 2 bases, and 6 bases lay outside the gene matches. CDR3 in DNA: TGTGCCAGCAGCGTTCGGCTAGCGGATTACAATGAGCAGTTCTTC. This encodes CASSVRLADYNEQFF.

CDR3 sequence reads: CASSLQGPSYEQYF. The CDR3 region has the DNA TGCGCCAGCAGCTTACAGGGGCCTTCCTACGAGCAGTACTTC. The rearrangement links TRBV5-1 to TRBJ2-7, with TRBD1 matching over 7 bases. Germline V gives CDR1 SGHRS, CDR2 YFSETQ. CDR3 size: 14 residues. The trim removed 2 bases at V and 1 base at J, leaving 3 bases unmatched.

The rearrangement uses TRBV9 and TRBJ2-5; D is possibly TRBD2 (6 bases). V shed 0 bases and J shed 3 bases, with 9 bases lying between them. The CDR3 contains 14 residues. Per germline, CDR1 SGDLS and CDR2 YYNGEE. The CDR3 bases are TGTGCCAGCAGCGTAGCCTGGGGGGAAGAGACCCAGTACTTC. It codes for CASSVAWGEETQYF.

The chain has TRBV5-4 and TRBJ1-6; 8 bases are a match to TRBD1. The ends lost 5 bases at V and 5 bases at J; junction bases unmatched: 6. The CDR3 sequence is 15 residues long. Germline V gene lookup returns CDR1 SGHNT and CDR2 YYREEE (reference sequence). CDR3 amino acids: CASSRTGLDNSPLHF. The CDR3 region has the DNA TGTGCCAGCAGTAGGACAGGGTTAGATAATTCACCCCTCCACTTT.

The chain carries TRBV15 and TRBJ1-2; D gene unclear. The CDR3 is 14 residues long. The germline V gene has CDR1 LNHNV and CDR2 YYDKDF (reference sequence). Trimming stripped 0 bases from V and 2 bases from J, with 7 bases between. Written as DNA, the CDR3 is TGTGCCACCAGCAGAGAAGTAGGGAACTATGGCTACACCTTC. Translation gives CATSREVGNYGYTF.

The J gene is TRBJ1-2, the V gene TRBV19; the match to TRBD1 covers 8 bases. Per the germline V gene, CDR1 is LNHDA and CDR2 is SQIVND (reference sequence). The CDR3 consists of 14 residues. The V and J ends lost 1 base and 8 bases, in that order; junction bases with no gene match: 6. CDR3 sequence: CASSIGGTGGGYTF. Here the CDR3 DNA reads TGTGCCAGTAGTATAGGGGGGACAGGAGGAGGCTACACCTTC.

The V gene is TRBV5-1, the J gene TRBJ2-2; D may be TRBD1 (5 bases). This CDR3 spans 14 amino acids. Germline CDR1 and CDR2: SGHRS and YFSETQ. The ends were cut back, 0 bases at V and 4 bases at J, with 7 bases in the middle. CDR3 bases: TGCGCCAGCAGCTTGGACCAGGGCACCGGGGAGCTGTTTTTT. This translates into CASSLDQGTGELFF.

CDR3 in DNA: TGTGCCAGCAGTTACTCGGGGGCCGAGGACGAGCAGTACTTC. Residues: CASSYSGAEDEQYF. This chain uses TRBV6-5 with TRBJ2-7, with D maybe TRBD1 (6 bases). V lost 0 bases, J lost 5 bases, and 11 bases lay in between. This CDR3 comprises 14 residues. The germline V gene has CDR1 MNHEY and CDR2 SVGAGI.

The chain uses TRBV5-1 and TRBJ2-3, with 7 bases identical to TRBD2. V lost 6 bases to trimming and J lost 3 bases; unmatched junction nucleotides: 10. The CDR3 sequence is 15 residues long. Germline V CDR1 and CDR2: SGHRS, YFSETQ. The CDR3 nucleotides read TGCGCCAGCATCCGGGGGAGGGTAGGTACAGATACGCAGTATTTT. It translates to CASIRGRVGTDTQYF.

The chain has TRBV2 and TRBJ1-1, with 7 bases matching TRBD1. In germline, CDR1 is SNHLY, CDR2 FYNNEI. V shed 11 bases, J shed 1 base, and the junction held 19 bases outside the gene matches. The CDR3 loop spans 17 amino acids. The CDR3 loop reads CAGQVTSTGWGNTEAFF. The CDR3 DNA reads as TGTGCCGGACAGGTCACAAGTACAGGGTGGGGGAACACTGAAGCTTTCTTT.

The V gene is TRBV6-5, the J gene TRBJ1-4; 7 nucleotides match TRBD1. The CDR3 spans 12 residues. Losses at the gene ends were 11 bases for V and 4 bases for J; bases not matched to a gene: 4. CDR1 is MNHEY, CDR2 SVGAGI, per germline. CDR3 coding DNA: TGTGCCGGACGGGACAGTAATGAAAAACTGTTTTTT. It yields the protein CAGRDSNEKLFF.

This chain joins TRBV7-9 and TRBJ2-3; 7 bases are shared with TRBD1. The CDR3 has 16 amino acids. The V and J ends lost 5 bases and 0 bases, in that order; junction bases with no gene match: 8. CDR1 and CDR2 from the germline V gene are SEHNR and FQNEAQ (reference sequence). The CDR3, as DNA: TGTGCCAGCAGCCCGAGGGCAGGGGGAAGCACAGATACGCAGTATTTT. Translating gives CASSPRAGGSTDTQYF.

This rearrangement joins TRBV5-1 to TRBJ1-1, with D possibly matching TRBD1 (5 bases). The CDR3 is 16 amino acids. Germline CDR1 and CDR2: SGHRS and YFSETQ. V lost 1 base to trimming and J lost 1 base, with 14 bases between them. Here the CDR3 DNA reads TGCGCCAGCAGCTTGCATTGGGGACCCTCGAACACTGAAGCTTTCTTT. This translates into CASSLHWGPSNTEAFF.

This chain links TRBV9 with TRBJ1-1; 9 bases fit TRBD1. Germline V lookup: CDR1 SGDLS, CDR2 YYNGEE. CDR3 size: 15 residues. V shed 0 bases, J shed 4 bases, and the junction held 4 bases outside the gene matches. CDR3 sequence: CASSVVPTGGTEAFF. CDR3 nucleotides: TGTGCCAGCAGCGTAGTACCGACAGGGGGCACTGAAGCTTTCTTT.

The chain has TRBV28 and TRBJ1-4; 8 bases match TRBD1. The CDR3 contains 15 residues. The V segment lost 8 bases and the J segment 7 bases; nucleotides outside the gene matches: 12. Germline V gene lookup returns CDR1 MDHEN and CDR2 SYDVKM. The DNA of the CDR3 is TGTGCCAGCTTGTCCCAGGGGGCTCTCGTTGAAAAACTGTTTTTT. It specifies CASLSQGALVEKLFF.

This sequence joins TRBV28 and TRBJ1-3, with D tentatively TRBD1 (5 bases). Trimming removed 6 bases at V and 1 base at J, with 10 bases between. From germline, CDR1 is MDHEN and CDR2 SYDVKM. The CDR3 runs to 14 residues. The CDR3 spells CASSSRVSGNTIYF. DNA of the CDR3: TGTGCCAGCAGCTCCAGGGTTTCTGGAAACACCATATATTTT.

The chain carries TRBV18 and TRBJ1-2, with TRBD1 matching 10 bases. V shed 3 bases and J 3 bases; nucleotides not matched to a gene: 7. The germline CDR1 and CDR2 sequences are KGHSH and LQKENI. The CDR3 contains 16 residues. The chain's CDR3 is CASSPAATGGDYGYTF. CDR3 DNA: TGTGCCAGCTCACCCGCCGCGACAGGGGGCGACTATGGCTACACCTTC.

The V and J genes are TRBV19 and TRBJ1-5; 9 positions match TRBD1. This CDR3 has 17 residues. After removal of 7 bases from V and 1 base from J, the junction contained 11 bases not matched to a gene. Germline CDR1 LNHDA, CDR2 SQIVND (reference sequence). The CDR3 reads CASTLRAGQGSNQPQHF. CDR3 in DNA: TGTGCCAGTACCCTCCGGGCGGGACAGGGAAGCAATCAGCCCCAGCATTTT.

The chain joins TRBV14 to TRBJ1-1; D remains unclear. The V end was cut by 2 bases, the J end by 1 base, with 8 bases between. Germline CDR1 SGHDN, CDR2 FVKESK. The length of the CDR3 is 14 residues. The CDR3 DNA reads as TGTGCCAGCAGCCAAACGTTCGGGAACACTGAAGCTTTCTTT. Encoded protein: CASSQTFGNTEAFF.

The J gene is TRBJ1-1, the V gene TRBV5-4; possible D gene TRBD1, 5 bases. Germline lookup yields CDR1 SGHNT and CDR2 YYREEE (reference sequence). V was shortened by 6 bases and J by 0 bases, with 15 bases between the two germline ends. The CDR3 is 15 amino acids. The CDR3 bases are TGTGCCAGCACCAATACCGGGACGATGAACACTGAAGCTTTCTTT. It is translated as CASTNTGTMNTEAFF. Variable domain in full (rest from reference TRBV5-4 and TRBJ1-1): ETGVTQSPTHLIKTRGQQVTLRCSSQSGHNTVSWYQQALGQGPQFIFQYYREEENGRGNFPPRFSGLQFPNYSSELNVNALELDDSALYLCASTNTGTMNTEAFFGQGTRLTVV.

The chain combines TRBV10-3 with TRBJ1-6; 8 bases match TRBD1. Germline V gene sequence: CDR1 ENHRY, CDR2 SYGVKD. Trimming cost V 6 bases and J 5 bases; bases outside gene matches: 6. There are 15 residues in the CDR3. The CDR3 coding sequence is TGTGCCATCAGCGGACAGGGCGAGAATAATTCACCCCTCCACTTT. Amino acids: CAISGQGENNSPLHF.